This passage covers 3 T cell receptor beta chains from one sample sequenced in a study of T cell responses to AZD1222 COVID-19 vaccine. The repertoire was sequenced with immunoSEQ multiplex PCR; TCRdb's copy has only in-frame clones and lacks some. Among roughly 250,000 clones, approximately 95% were seen once, and the ten largest hold roughly 0.51%. The specimen comprised peripheral blood, sampled on day 0 of AZD1222 vaccination. These receptors came from an adult in good health.

The gene calls are TRBV11-2 and TRBJ1-4, with 8 bases that match TRBD1. V lost 3 bases and J lost 1; bases outside the gene matches: 7. Germline V CDR1 and CDR2: SGHAT, FQNNGV. The length of the CDR3 is 17 residues. The DNA of the CDR3 is TGTGCCAGCAGCTTCCGGACAGGGAGTGTAACTAATGAAAAACTGTTTTTT. It is translated as CASSFRTGSVTNEKLFF.

The chain is built from TRBV6-1 and TRBJ2-3, with 9 nucleotides matching TRBD1. The ends lost 3 bases at V and 4 bases at J; junction bases unmatched: 5. The length of the CDR3 is 15 residues. Per the germline V gene, CDR1 is MNHNS and CDR2 is SASEGT. For the CDR3, the DNA is TGTGCCAGCAGTGACGTGACAGGGGGGCCAGATACGCAGTATTTT. Translation: CASSDVTGGPDTQYF.

This chain joins TRBV2 and TRBJ1-5; 11 positions match TRBD1. This CDR3 has 16 residues. In germline, CDR1 is SNHLY, CDR2 FYNNEI. The V gene end was trimmed by 4 bases and the J gene end by 0 bases; junction bases not matched to a gene: 2. The CDR3 protein is CASSAGTGGSNQPQHF. The CDR3 nucleotides read TGTGCCAGCAGTGCCGGGACAGGGGGTAGCAATCAGCCCCAGCATTTT. The variable domain in full, with the rest retrieved from reference TRBV2 and TRBJ1-5, is EPEVTQTPSHQVTQMGQEVILRCVPISNHLYFYWYRQILGQKVEFLVSFYNNEISEKSEIFDDQFSVERPDGSNFTLKIRSTKLEDSAMYFCASSAGTGGSNQPQHFGDGTRLSIL.